This TCR beta chain was retrieved from a study of shared clonotypes between healthy human individuals. CDR1 and CDR2 (germline): SGHNT, YYREEE (reference sequence). V shed 3 bases and J 2 bases; nucleotides not matched to a gene: 8. The CDR3 is 15 amino acids. Deep-level assay runs were performed. TCRdb's table, derived via immunoSEQ multiplex PCR, lists solely in-frame clones and lacks some. The profile shows some 2.3 million clones, 80% to 95% of them singletons. Sample: naive CD4+ T cells from PBMCs. Subset reported: CD45RA+ positively selected. The chain is built from TRBV5-4 and TRBJ2-7, with TRBD1 identical over 7 bases. This receptor was identified in a man between 18 and 35 years old in good health. Some clones in this sample may be carry-over from other donors' samples. CDR3 sequence: CASSSRTGPPYEQYF. The CDR3 DNA follows: TGTGCCAGCAGCTCTAGGACAGGTCCTCCCTACGAGCAGTACTTC.